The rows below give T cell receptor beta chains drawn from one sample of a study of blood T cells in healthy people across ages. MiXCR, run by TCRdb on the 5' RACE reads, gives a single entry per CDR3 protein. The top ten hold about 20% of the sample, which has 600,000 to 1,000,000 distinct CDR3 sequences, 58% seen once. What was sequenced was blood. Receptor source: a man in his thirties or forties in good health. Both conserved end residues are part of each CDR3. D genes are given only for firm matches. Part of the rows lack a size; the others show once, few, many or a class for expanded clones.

TGTGCCAGCAGCTCGGGGTCCCACGAGCAGTACTTC	CASSSGSHEQYF	NA	NA	TRBV7-6	TRBJ2-7
TGTGCCAGCAGCTCCCCTGGACAGGGCCCTCAGATGCGAGAGACCCAGTACTTC	CASSSPGQGPQMRETQYF	NA	TRBD1	TRBV7-9	TRBJ2-5
TGTGCCAGCAGCTTGAGCTTGATTCGGACAACTACTGAAGCTTTCTTT	CASSLSLIRTTTEAFF	NA	NA	TRBV11-2	TRBJ1-1
TGTGCCATCAGTGAGTCCCGGTACGAGCAGTACTTC	CAISESRYEQYF	NA	NA	TRBV10-3	TRBJ2-7
TGCAGTGCTAGAGATACCCTAGCGGGGGGATCTTTGTTTTTGGATACGCAGTATTTT	CSARDTLAGGSLFLDTQYF	few	TRBD2	TRBV20-1	TRBJ2-3
TGTGCCAGCAGCTCTTGGGAGACGAACATTCAGTACTTC	CASSSWETNIQYF	few	NA	TRBV7-2	TRBJ2-4
TGTGCCAGCAGGGGACAGGGGGTGGGCAAAAACATTCAGTACTTC	CASRGQGVGKNIQYF	few	TRBD1	TRBV25-1	TRBJ2-4
TGCAGCGTGTCCGAGGGAGGGTCTAGTCAGCCCCAGCATTTT	CSVSEGGSSQPQHF	NA	NA	TRBV29-1	TRBJ1-5
TGTGCCAGCACACTAGCGGGAGCTCCCAATGAGCAGTTCTTC	CASTLAGAPNEQFF	NA	TRBD2	TRBV6-2/TRBV6-3	TRBJ2-1
TGTGCCAGCAGTTTCACAGGGTCAGATACGCAGTATTTT	CASSFTGSDTQYF	NA	NA	TRBV12-3/TRBV12-4	TRBJ2-3
TGCAGCGTTGAGGGGATCGGTTACACTGAAGCTTTCTTT	CSVEGIGYTEAFF	NA	NA	TRBV29-1	TRBJ1-1
TGTGCCAGCAGGGATAGACCCGCCTACGAGCAGTACTTC	CASRDRPAYEQYF	few	NA	TRBV14	TRBJ2-7
TGTGCCAGCAGCTTTGGGGACTATAGCAATCAGCCCCAGCATTTT	CASSFGDYSNQPQHF	NA	NA	TRBV5-8	TRBJ1-5
TGTGCCAGCAGGAACCCTGTGGGGGGACAAGAGACCCAGTACTTC	CASRNPVGGQETQYF	NA	NA	TRBV6-1	TRBJ2-5
TGCGCCAGCAGCTTGCAAATGACTGAAAGTATAGATACGCAGTATTTT	CASSLQMTESIDTQYF	NA	NA	TRBV5-1	TRBJ2-3
TGCGCCAGCAGCCGGGGACCCGGCTCCTACGAGCAGTACTTC	CASSRGPGSYEQYF	once	NA	TRBV5-1	TRBJ2-7
TGTGCCAGCAGCTTAGGCGGGGGGGCGATCCAAGAGACCCAGTACTTC	CASSLGGGAIQETQYF	few	TRBD2	TRBV7-8	TRBJ2-5
TGTGCCAGCAGCTTAGAGGGCGGAGAGCGATCCTACAATGAGCAGTTCTTC	CASSLEGGERSYNEQFF	NA	NA	TRBV7-2	TRBJ2-1
TGTGCCAGCAGCTGGGGGGCGGGAGCCTTCCAAGAGACCCAGTACTTC	CASSWGAGAFQETQYF	NA	NA	TRBV27	TRBJ2-5
TGCAGCGTTGACGAGGGCCTGGGGGGCTACACCTTC	CSVDEGLGGYTF	NA	NA	TRBV29-1	TRBJ1-2
TGCAGCGTTGGGGAATTGGATCAGCCCCAGCATTTT	CSVGELDQPQHF	few	NA	TRBV29-1	TRBJ1-5
TGCGCCAGCAGTACCCTGGCCATTCAGCCCCAGCATTTT	CASSTLAIQPQHF	NA	NA	TRBV10-2	TRBJ1-5
TGTGCCAGCAGCGGAAACAGGGGGCACGAGCAGTACTTC	CASSGNRGHEQYF	NA	TRBD1	TRBV9	TRBJ2-7
TGTGCCAGCATAGAACAGGGCGGCTACACCTTC	CASIEQGGYTF	NA	NA	TRBV2	TRBJ1-2
TGTGCCAGCTCACCTTCTCAATGGACGGACCCCTACGAGCAGTACTTC	CASSPSQWTDPYEQYF	NA	NA	TRBV18	TRBJ2-7
TGCGCCAGCAGCCCAAGGTGGAGTAGCGGGCAACAAGGGACAGATACGCAGTATTTT	CASSPRWSSGQQGTDTQYF	NA	TRBD2	TRBV4-3	TRBJ2-3
TGCAGTGCTGGCTCGGACAGGACCCTTGGTGAGCAGTTCTTC	CSAGSDRTLGEQFF	NA	TRBD1	TRBV20-1	TRBJ2-1
TGTGCCAGCAAGGACGCTCTTACACCCTACGAGCAGTACTTC	CASKDALTPYEQYF	NA	NA	TRBV6-1	TRBJ2-7
TGTGCCAGCGGCAGACAGAATGAGCAGTTCTTC	CASGRQNEQFF	few	NA	TRBV12-3/TRBV12-4	TRBJ2-1
TGTGCCAGTCAGCAAGGGCCAGTCTATGGCTACACCTTC	CASQQGPVYGYTF	NA	NA	TRBV12-3/TRBV12-4	TRBJ1-2
TGTGCCAGCAGCGATCGGCACTATTCAGGGCAGTTCTTC	CASSDRHYSGQFF	few	NA	TRBV7-2	TRBJ2-1
TGCGCCAGCAGCCAAGACGGGACACAGACTTACGAGCAGTACTTC	CASSQDGTQTYEQYF	NA	NA	TRBV4-1	TRBJ2-7
TGTGCCAGCAGCCACGGACGGGGCGAGCAGTACTTC	CASSHGRGEQYF	NA	NA	TRBV6-2/TRBV6-3	TRBJ2-7
TGCAGTGTTGTGCACACCGGGGAGCTGTTTTTT	CSVVHTGELFF	few	NA	TRBV20-1	TRBJ2-2
TGTGCCAGCAGCATCGGACAGGGATCTTCACCCCTCCACTTT	CASSIGQGSSPLHF	NA	NA	TRBV21-1	TRBJ1-6
TGTGCCAGCAGCACCGGGCCCACCGGGGGAGATACGCAGTATTTT	CASSTGPTGGDTQYF	once	NA	TRBV6-6	TRBJ2-3
TGTGCCATCAGTGTGGATCAGGGCCCAGGTCCACCCCAGCATTTT	CAISVDQGPGPPQHF	many	NA	TRBV10-3	TRBJ1-5
TGTACCAGCAGCTTAGAAAGGGCTAGCGGGAGAGAGACCCAGTACTTC	CTSSLERASGRETQYF	NA	TRBD2	TRBV7-2	TRBJ2-5
TGCAGCGCTCGAAGGTACCAAGAGACCCAGTACTTC	CSARRYQETQYF	few	NA	TRBV29-1	TRBJ2-5
TGTGCCAGCAGCTTTGCTAGCTTCAATGAGCAGTTCTTC	CASSFASFNEQFF	few	NA	TRBV7-9	TRBJ2-1